Sequencing of this TCR beta chain was carried out in a study of T cell responses to AZD1222 COVID-19 vaccine. The protocol was immunoSEQ multiplex PCR, while the TCRdb copy is restricted to in-frame clones and leaves out a portion. The sample includes 25,000 or so clones, more than 75% of them seen just once. The CDR3 totals 13 residues. Germline V gene sequence: CDR1 SQVTM, CDR2 ANQGSEA. Trimming pared 4 bases from V and 5 bases from J, leaving 14 bases between. This TCR derives from an adult who received the AZD1222 COVID-19 vaccine. Sequencing used peripheral blood, obtained 28 days after the second AZD1222 dose. V gene TRBV29-1 combines with J gene TRBJ1-1, with a possible D match to TRBD1 (5 bases). For the CDR3, the DNA is TGCAGCGTTGTAGGGGCCAAGGGGACTGAAGCTTTCTTT. Amino acid sequence: CSVVGAKGTEAFF.